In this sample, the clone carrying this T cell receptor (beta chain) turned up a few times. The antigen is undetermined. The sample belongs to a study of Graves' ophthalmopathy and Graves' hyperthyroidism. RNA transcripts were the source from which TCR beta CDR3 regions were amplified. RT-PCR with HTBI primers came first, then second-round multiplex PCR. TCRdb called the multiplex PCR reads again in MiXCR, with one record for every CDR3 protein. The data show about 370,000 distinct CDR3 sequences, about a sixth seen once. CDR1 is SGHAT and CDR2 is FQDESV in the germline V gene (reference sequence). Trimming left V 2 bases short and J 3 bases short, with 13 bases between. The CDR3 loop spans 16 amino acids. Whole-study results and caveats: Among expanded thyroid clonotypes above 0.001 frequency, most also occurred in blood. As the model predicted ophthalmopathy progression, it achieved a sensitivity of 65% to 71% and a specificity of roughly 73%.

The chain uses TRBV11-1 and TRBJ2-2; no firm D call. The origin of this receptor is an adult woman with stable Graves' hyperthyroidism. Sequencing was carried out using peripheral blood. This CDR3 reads CASSLRYAPYTGELFF. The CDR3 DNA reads TGTGCCAGCAGCTTACGATATGCTCCTTACACCGGGGAGCTGTTTTTT. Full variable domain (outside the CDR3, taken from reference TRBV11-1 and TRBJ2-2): EAEVAQSPRYKITEKSQAVAFWCDPISGHATLYWYRQILGQGPELLVQFQDESVVDDSQLPKDRFSAERLKGVDSTLKIQPAELGDSAMYLCASSLRYAPYTGELFFGEGSRLTVL.